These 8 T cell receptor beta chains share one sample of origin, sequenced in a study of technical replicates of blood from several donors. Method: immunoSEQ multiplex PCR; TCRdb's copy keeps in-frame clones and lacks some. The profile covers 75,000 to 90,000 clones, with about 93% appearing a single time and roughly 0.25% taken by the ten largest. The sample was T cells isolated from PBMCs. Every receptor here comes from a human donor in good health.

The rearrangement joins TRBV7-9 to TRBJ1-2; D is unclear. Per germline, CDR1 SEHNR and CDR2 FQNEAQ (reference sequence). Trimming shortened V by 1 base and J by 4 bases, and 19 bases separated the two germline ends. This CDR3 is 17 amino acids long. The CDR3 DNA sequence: TGTGCCAGCAGCTTAGGGGCCCGCGGAGGGAGTCGCTATGGCTACACCTTC. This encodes CASSLGARGGSRYGYTF. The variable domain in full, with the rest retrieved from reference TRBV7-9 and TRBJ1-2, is DTGVSQNPRHKITKRGQNVTFRCDPISEHNRLYWYRQTLGQGPEFLTYFQNEAQLEKSRLLSDRFSAERPKGSFSTLEIQRTEQGDSAMYLCASSLGARGGSRYGYTFGSGTRLTVV.

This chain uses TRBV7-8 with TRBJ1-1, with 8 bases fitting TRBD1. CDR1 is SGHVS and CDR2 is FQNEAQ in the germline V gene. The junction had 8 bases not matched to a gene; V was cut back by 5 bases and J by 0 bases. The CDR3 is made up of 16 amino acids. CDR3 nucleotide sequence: TGTGCCAGCAGCGCCTCCCCAGGGGGCATGAACACTGAAGCTTTCTTT. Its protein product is CASSASPGGMNTEAFF.

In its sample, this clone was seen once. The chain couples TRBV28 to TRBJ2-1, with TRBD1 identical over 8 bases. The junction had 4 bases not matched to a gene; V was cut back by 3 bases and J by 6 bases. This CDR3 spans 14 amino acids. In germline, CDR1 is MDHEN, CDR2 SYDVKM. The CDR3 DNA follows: TGTGCCAGCAGTTTTCCCAGGGGGCTCAATGAGCAGTTCTTC. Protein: CASSFPRGLNEQFF.

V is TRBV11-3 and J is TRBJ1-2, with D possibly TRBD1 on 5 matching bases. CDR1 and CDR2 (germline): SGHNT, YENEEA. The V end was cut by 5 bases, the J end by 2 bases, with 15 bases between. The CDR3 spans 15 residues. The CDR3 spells CASSQTATMNYGYTF. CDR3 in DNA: TGTGCCAGCAGCCAGACAGCAACAATGAACTATGGCTACACCTTC.

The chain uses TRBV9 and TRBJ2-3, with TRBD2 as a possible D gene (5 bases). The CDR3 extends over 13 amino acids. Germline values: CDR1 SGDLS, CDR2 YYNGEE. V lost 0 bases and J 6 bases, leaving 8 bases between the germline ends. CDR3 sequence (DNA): TGTGCCAGCAGCGTAGCTACGGGGGATACGCAGTATTTT. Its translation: CASSVATGDTQYF.

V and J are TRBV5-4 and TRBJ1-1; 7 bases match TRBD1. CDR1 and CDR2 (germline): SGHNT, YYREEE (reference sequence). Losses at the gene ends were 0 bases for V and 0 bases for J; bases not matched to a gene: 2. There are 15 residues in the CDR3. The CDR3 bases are TGTGCCAGCAGCTTGGGACAGGGCATGAACACTGAAGCTTTCTTT. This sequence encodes CASSLGQGMNTEAFF.

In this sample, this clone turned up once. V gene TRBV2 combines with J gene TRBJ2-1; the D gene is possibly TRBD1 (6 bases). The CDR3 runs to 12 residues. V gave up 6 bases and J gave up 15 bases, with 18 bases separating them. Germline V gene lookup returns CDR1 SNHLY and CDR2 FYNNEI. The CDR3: CASRVDSQKGFF. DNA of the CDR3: TGTGCCAGCAGGGTGGACAGCCAAAAGGGGTTCTTC.

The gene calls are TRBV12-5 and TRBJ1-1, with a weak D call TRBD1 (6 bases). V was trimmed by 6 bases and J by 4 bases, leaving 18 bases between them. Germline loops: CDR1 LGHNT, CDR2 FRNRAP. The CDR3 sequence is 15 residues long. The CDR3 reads CASGLTTGSSTEAFF. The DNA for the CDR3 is TGTGCTAGTGGCCTTACAACAGGGTCGAGCACTGAAGCTTTCTTT.